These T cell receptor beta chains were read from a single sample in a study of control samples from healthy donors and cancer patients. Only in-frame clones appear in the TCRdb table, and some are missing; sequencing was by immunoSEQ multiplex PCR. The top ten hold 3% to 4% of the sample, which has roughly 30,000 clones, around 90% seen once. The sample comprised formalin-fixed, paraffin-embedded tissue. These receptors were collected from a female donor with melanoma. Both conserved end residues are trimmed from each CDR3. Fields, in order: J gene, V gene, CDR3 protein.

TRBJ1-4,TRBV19,ASSRGTGDFNEKLF
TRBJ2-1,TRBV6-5,ASSLASSSYNEQF
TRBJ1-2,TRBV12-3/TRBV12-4,ASRTQGGGYT
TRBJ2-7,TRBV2,ASSDLELAGGPSYEQY
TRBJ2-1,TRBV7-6,ASSLGGGWYNEQF
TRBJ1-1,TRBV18,ASSPQSSMGTEAF
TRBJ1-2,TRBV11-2,ASSLGGGRGYT
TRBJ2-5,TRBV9,ASSVGLAGGGQETQY
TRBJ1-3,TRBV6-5,ASSYSQGSGNTIY
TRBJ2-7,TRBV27,ASSWSALNEQY
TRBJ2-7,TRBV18,ASSAQVVIRGLYEQY
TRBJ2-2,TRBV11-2,ASSPIDGGVTGELF
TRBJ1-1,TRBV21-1,ASSKVVPYTEAF
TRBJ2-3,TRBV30,AWRRETDTQY
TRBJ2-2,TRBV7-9,ASSPDLSKLF
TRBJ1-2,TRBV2,ASSYGQGNNGYT
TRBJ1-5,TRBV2,ASSGGQVYNQPQH
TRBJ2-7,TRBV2,ASSETGIRTGEYEQY